This T cell receptor beta chain originates from a study of T cell responses to AZD1222 COVID-19 vaccine. This clone has just one count. Antigen specificity is unknown. Clones were sequenced by immunoSEQ multiplex PCR, and TCRdb holds only the in-frame ones, with some missing. The repertoire includes around 120,000 clones, about 90% of them detected once, and 14% sits in the top ten. Per germline, CDR1 LNHDA and CDR2 SQIVND (reference sequence). V shed 5 bases, J shed 3 bases, and the junction held 6 bases outside the gene matches. The CDR3 is made up of 16 amino acids. Findings of the study overall: Distributed over spike, vaccine-associated CD4 TCRs predominated at 160-218 and 743-854. Receipt of two AZD1222 doses was followed by a rise in Spike-specific TCR breadth and depth.

The clonotype was recovered from an adult in good health. The input for sequencing was peripheral blood, taken on day 0 of AZD1222 vaccination. J is TRBJ1-3 and V is TRBV19; TRBD1 matches at 11 bases. The CDR3 DNA is TGTGCCAGTAGTGAAGGACAGGGGGCGATTGGAAACACCATATATTTT. The encoded protein is CASSEGQGAIGNTIYF.